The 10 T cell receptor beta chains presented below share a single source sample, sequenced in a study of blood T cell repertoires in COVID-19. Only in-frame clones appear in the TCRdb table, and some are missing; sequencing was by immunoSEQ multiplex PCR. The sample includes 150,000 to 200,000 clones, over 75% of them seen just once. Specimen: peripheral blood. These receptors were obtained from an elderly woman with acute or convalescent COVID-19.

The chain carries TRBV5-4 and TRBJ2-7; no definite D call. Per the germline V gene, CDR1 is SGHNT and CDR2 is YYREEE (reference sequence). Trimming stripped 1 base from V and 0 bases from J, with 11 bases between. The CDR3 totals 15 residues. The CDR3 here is CASSLLAESSYEQYF. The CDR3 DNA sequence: TGTGCCAGCAGCTTGTTGGCTGAAAGCTCCTACGAGCAGTACTTC.

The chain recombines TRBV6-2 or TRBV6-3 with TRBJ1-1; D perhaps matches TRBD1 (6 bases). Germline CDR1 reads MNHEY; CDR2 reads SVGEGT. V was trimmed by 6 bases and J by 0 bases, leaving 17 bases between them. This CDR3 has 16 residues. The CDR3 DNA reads TGTGCCAGCAGCTCGGGACAAACGTCCATGAACACTGAAGCTTTCTTT. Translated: CASSSGQTSMNTEAFF.

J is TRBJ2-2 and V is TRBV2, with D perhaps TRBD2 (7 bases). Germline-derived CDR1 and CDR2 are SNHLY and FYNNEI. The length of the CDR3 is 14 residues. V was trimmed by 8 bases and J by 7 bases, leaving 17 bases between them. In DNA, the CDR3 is TGTGCCAGCGTTAGGGGGGGGCTGAGCGGGGAGCTGTTTTTT. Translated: CASVRGGLSGELFF.

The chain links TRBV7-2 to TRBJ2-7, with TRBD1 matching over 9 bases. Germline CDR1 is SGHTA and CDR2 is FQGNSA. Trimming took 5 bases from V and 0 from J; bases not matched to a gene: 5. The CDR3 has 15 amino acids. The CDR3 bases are TGTGCCAGCAGCAGAGCGACAGGGGGCTCCTACGAGCAGTACTTC. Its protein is CASSRATGGSYEQYF.

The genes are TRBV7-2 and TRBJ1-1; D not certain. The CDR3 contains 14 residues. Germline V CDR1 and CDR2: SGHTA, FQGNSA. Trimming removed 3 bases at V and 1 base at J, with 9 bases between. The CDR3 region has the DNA TGTGCCAGCAGCTTCAGCACGGGGAACACTGAAGCTTTCTTT. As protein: CASSFSTGNTEAFF.

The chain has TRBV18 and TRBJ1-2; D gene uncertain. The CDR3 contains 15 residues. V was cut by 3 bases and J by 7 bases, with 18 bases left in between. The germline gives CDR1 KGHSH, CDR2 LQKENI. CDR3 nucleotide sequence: TGTGCCAGCTCACCCCCCGAGAGGAGCCCTCGTGGCTACACCTTC. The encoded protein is CASSPPERSPRGYTF.

The CDR3 sequence: CASSTHFSGTTLTDTQYF. The CDR3 coding sequence is TGTGCCAGTAGTACCCACTTCTCCGGGACTACCCTCACAGATACGCAGTATTTT. J is TRBJ2-3 and V is TRBV19, with 7 nucleotides matching TRBD2. Unmatched junction bases numbered 15, after V lost 4 bases and J lost 2 bases. The CDR3 is 18 amino acids. The V gene's germline CDR1 is LNHDA and CDR2 SQIVND (reference sequence).

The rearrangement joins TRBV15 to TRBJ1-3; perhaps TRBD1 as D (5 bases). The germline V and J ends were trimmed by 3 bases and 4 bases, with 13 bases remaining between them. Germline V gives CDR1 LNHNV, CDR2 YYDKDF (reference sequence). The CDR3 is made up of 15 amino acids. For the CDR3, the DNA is TGTGCCACCAGCAGTTTGGGGCTAAGAGGAAACACCATATATTTT. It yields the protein CATSSLGLRGNTIYF.

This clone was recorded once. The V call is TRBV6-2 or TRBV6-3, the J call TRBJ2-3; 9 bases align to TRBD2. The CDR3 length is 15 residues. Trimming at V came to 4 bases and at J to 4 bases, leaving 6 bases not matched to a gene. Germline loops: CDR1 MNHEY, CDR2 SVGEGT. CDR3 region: CASSSQRGAADTQYF. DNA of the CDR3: TGTGCCAGCAGTTCCCAGCGGGGGGCGGCAGATACGCAGTATTTT.

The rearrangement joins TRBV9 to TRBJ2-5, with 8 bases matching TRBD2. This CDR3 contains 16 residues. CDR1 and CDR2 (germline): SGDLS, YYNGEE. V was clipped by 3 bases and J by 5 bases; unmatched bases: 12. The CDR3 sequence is CASSAGGAPSWETQYF. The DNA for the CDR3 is TGTGCCAGCAGCGCGGGGGGGGCCCCTAGTTGGGAGACCCAGTACTTC.